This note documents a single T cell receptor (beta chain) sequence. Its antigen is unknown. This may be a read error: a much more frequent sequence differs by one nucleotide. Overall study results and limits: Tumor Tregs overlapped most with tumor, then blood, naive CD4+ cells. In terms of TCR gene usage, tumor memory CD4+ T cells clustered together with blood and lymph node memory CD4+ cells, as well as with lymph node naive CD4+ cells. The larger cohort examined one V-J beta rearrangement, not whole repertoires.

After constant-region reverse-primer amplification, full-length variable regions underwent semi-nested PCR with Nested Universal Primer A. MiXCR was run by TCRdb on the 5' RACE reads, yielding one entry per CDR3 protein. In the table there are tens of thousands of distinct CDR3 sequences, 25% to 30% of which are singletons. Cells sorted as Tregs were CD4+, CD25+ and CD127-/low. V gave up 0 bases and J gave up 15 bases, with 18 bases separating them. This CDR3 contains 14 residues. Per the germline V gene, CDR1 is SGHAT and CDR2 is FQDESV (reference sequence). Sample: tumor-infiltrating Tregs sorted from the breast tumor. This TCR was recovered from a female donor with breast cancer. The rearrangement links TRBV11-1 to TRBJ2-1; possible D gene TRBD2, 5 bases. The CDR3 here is CASSLASRGSNRFF. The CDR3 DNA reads TGTGCCAGCAGCTTAGCGTCTAGAGGGAGTAACCGGTTCTTC.